The rows below give T cell receptor beta chains drawn from one sample of a study of CD8 T cells in Susac syndrome. TCRdb reprocessed the immunoSEQ multiplex PCR reads with MiXCR, giving one entry per CDR3 protein. The sample consists of about 180,000 distinct CDR3 sequences, about 95% of them appearing once. What was sequenced was CD4+ T cells from PBMCs. The source of these receptors is a human donor with Susac syndrome. The CDR3 runs from the conserved cysteine through the conserved F or W. A D gene is named only where the DNA matches it firmly. A clone size is listed for some rows: how often the clone was seen (once, few, many), or a class if it is expanded.

>TRBV3-1|.|.|TRBJ1-2
CASSQGRASGYTF
TGTGCCAGCAGCCAAGGCAGGGCTAGCGGCTACACCTTC
>TRBV20-1|.|TRBD2|TRBJ2-1
CSAHGTSGSPYNEQFF
TGCAGTGCTCATGGGACTAGCGGGAGTCCGTACAATGAGCAGTTCTTC
>TRBV6-2/TRBV6-3|.|.|TRBJ2-5
CASSYLETQYF
TGTGCCAGCAGTTACTTGGAGACCCAGTACTTC
>TRBV2|.|.|TRBJ2-6
CAARDSGANVLTF
TGTGCCGCGAGGGACTCTGGGGCCAACGTCCTGACTTTC
>TRBV20-1|.|TRBD1|TRBJ1-5
CSATTPTGNVRQPQHF
TGCAGTGCTACGACCCCGACAGGGAACGTGAGACAGCCCCAGCATTTT
>TRBV30|.|.|TRBJ1-5
CAWSVGHGYQPQHF
TGTGCCTGGAGTGTAGGACATGGCTATCAGCCCCAGCATTTT
>TRBV18|.|.|TRBJ2-5
CASSPQKETQYF
TGTGCCAGCTCACCACAAAAAGAGACCCAGTACTTC
>TRBV27|.|.|TRBJ2-5
CASRLSGTLVETQYF
TGTGCCAGCAGACTATCCGGGACTCTGGTGGAGACCCAGTACTTC
>TRBV10-3|.|.|TRBJ2-2
CAISDDGFERAKTGELFF
TGTGCCATCAGTGATGATGGCTTTGAACGGGCGAAGACCGGGGAGCTGTTTTTT
>TRBV12-3/TRBV12-4|.|TRBD1|TRBJ1-5
CASSRRTGDYQPQHF
TGCGCCAGCAGTCGTCGGACAGGCGATTATCAGCCCCAGCATTTT
>TRBV20-1|.|.|TRBJ2-7
CSARGPGNEQYF
TGCAGTGCTAGGGGGCCGGGGAACGAGCAGTACTTC
>TRBV11-2|.|.|TRBJ2-3
CASSLYVTGTDTQYF
TGTGCCAGCAGCTTATACGTCACGGGGACAGATACGCAGTATTTT
>TRBV7-9|.|.|TRBJ2-5
CASSLGVSRETQYF
TGTGCCAGCAGCTTAGGGGTCTCGCGAGAGACCCAGTACTTC
>TRBV21-1|.|.|TRBJ2-2
CASSDSGRASPGELFF
TGTGCCAGCAGCGATAGCGGGAGGGCCTCCCCCGGGGAGCTGTTTTTT
>TRBV12-5|.|.|TRBJ1-5
CASGARGLEPQHF
TGTGCTAGTGGGGCCAGGGGACTTGAGCCCCAGCATTTT
>TRBV29-1|.|.|TRBJ2-1
CSVGGLANNEQFF
TGCAGCGTTGGGGGCCTGGCAAACAATGAGCAGTTCTTC
>TRBV20-1|.|.|TRBJ1-4
CSARDRSGNEKLFF
TGCAGTGCTAGAGATCGGAGCGGTAATGAAAAACTGTTTTTT
>TRBV20-1|.|.|TRBJ1-1
CSARKLNTEAFF
TGCAGTGCCAGAAAGTTGAACACTGAAGCTTTCTTT
>TRBV5-1|once|.|TRBJ2-6
CASSLPASGANVLTF
TGCGCCAGCAGCTTGCCCGCCTCTGGGGCCAACGTCCTGACTTTC
>TRBV29-1|.|TRBD2|TRBJ2-3
CSVASGGASTPDTQYF
TGCAGCGTTGCTAGCGGGGGGGCGTCAACCCCAGATACGCAGTATTTT
>TRBV2|once|TRBD1|TRBJ1-1
CASREVTGGTEAFF
TGTGCCAGCAGGGAAGTTACAGGGGGCACTGAAGCTTTCTTT
>TRBV12-3/TRBV12-4|.|.|TRBJ2-1
CASSGLRGYGEQFF
TGTGCCAGCAGTGGTTTACGGGGCTATGGTGAGCAGTTCTTC
>TRBV7-9|.|.|TRBJ2-1
CASSLAFGKGNEQFF
TGTGCCAGCAGCTTAGCCTTCGGGAAAGGAAATGAGCAGTTCTTC
>TRBV4-2|.|TRBD2|TRBJ2-7
CASSQDHSGNSYEQYF
TGTGCCAGCAGCCAGGATCATAGCGGGAATTCCTACGAGCAGTACTTC
>TRBV9|.|TRBD2|TRBJ2-2
CASSVSSGGANTGELFF
TGTGCCAGCAGCGTTTCTAGCGGGGGTGCGAACACCGGGGAGCTGTTTTTT
>TRBV6-1|.|TRBD1|TRBJ2-6
CASSGDPGQGLSGANVLTF
TGTGCCAGCAGTGGCGATCCGGGACAGGGGCTCTCTGGGGCCAACGTCCTGACTTTC
>TRBV7-2|.|.|TRBJ1-1
CASSSHTGTITF
TGTGCCAGCAGCTCACACACCGGGACTATTACCTTT
>TRBV7-9|.|.|TRBJ2-5
CASSKSRGIQETQYF
TGTGCCAGCAGCAAAAGCCGGGGGATACAAGAGACCCAGTACTTC
>TRBV30|once|.|TRBJ2-4
CAWSVGAANIQYF
TGTGCCTGGAGTGTGGGGGCGGCGAACATTCAGTACTTC
>TRBV28|.|.|TRBJ2-7
CASSLWVLKGGEQYF
TGTGCCAGCAGTTTATGGGTCTTGAAGGGAGGCGAGCAGTACTTC
>TRBV29-1|.|.|TRBJ1-1
CSVRQSSNTEAFF
TGCAGCGTTCGTCAGTCATCGAACACTGAAGCTTTCTTT
>TRBV7-9|.|TRBD2|TRBJ2-3
CASRQAGASTDTQYF
TGTGCCAGCCGACAAGCGGGGGCCAGCACAGATACGCAGTATTTT
>TRBV28|.|TRBD1|TRBJ1-5
CASRPQGARDSNQPQHF
TGTGCCAGCAGACCACAGGGGGCGCGGGATAGCAATCAGCCCCAGCATTTT
>TRBV7-2|.|.|TRBJ2-3
CASSSRGPSTDTQYF
TGTGCCAGCAGCTCCCGGGGGCCTAGCACAGATACGCAGTATTTT
>TRBV20-1|.|TRBD2|TRBJ2-3
CSARDRGGATDTQYF
TGCAGTGCTAGAGATCGGGGGGGCGCAACAGATACGCAGTATTTT
>TRBV30|.|TRBD1|TRBJ1-3
CAWDRDRVPSKSSGNTIYF
TGTGCCTGGGACAGAGACAGGGTTCCATCAAAGAGCTCTGGAAACACCATATATTTT
>TRBV12-3/TRBV12-4|once|.|TRBJ1-1
CASSFRETEAFF
TGTGCCAGCAGTTTTAGGGAAACTGAAGCTTTCTTT
>TRBV3-1|.|.|TRBJ1-3
CASSQGNSGNTIYF
TGTGCCAGCAGCCAAGGGAACTCTGGAAACACCATATATTTT
>TRBV12-3/TRBV12-4|.|.|TRBJ1-5
CASSLGRDNQPQHF
TGTGCCAGCAGTTTGGGTCGGGACAATCAGCCCCAGCATTTT
>TRBV25-1|.|.|TRBJ1-2
CASMRAGRDYGYTF
TGTGCCAGCATGAGGGCAGGGAGGGACTATGGCTACACCTTC
>TRBV12-3/TRBV12-4|.|TRBD1|TRBJ1-1
CASRTGVRTEAFF
TGTGCCAGCAGGACAGGGGTGCGCACTGAAGCTTTCTTT
>TRBV20-1|.|.|TRBJ2-3
CSAARQRGWATDTQYF
TGCAGTGCTGCAAGACAGAGGGGGTGGGCCACAGATACGCAGTATTTT
>TRBV6-5|.|TRBD2|TRBJ2-1
CASSYLTSRGSYNEQFF
TGTGCCAGCAGTTACCTGACTAGCCGTGGGTCCTACAATGAGCAGTTCTTC
>TRBV28|.|TRBD2|TRBJ2-1
CASSPSGTSARQFF
TGTGCCAGCAGTCCATCCGGGACTAGCGCAAGGCAGTTCTTC
>TRBV15|.|.|TRBJ1-2
CATSSNRAGIYGYTF
TGTGCCACCAGCTCCAACCGGGCGGGAATCTATGGCTACACCTTC
>TRBV11-2|.|.|TRBJ2-2
CASGTVKGRTGELFF
TGTGCCAGTGGGACTGTAAAGGGTCGGACCGGGGAGCTGTTTTTT
>TRBV27|.|TRBD1|TRBJ1-4
CASSNRGTNEKLFF
TGTGCCAGCAGTAACAGGGGTACTAATGAAAAACTGTTTTTT
>TRBV20-1|.|TRBD1|TRBJ2-1
CSARQDRAEQFF
TGCAGTGCTCGACAAGACAGGGCTGAGCAGTTCTTC
>TRBV4-3|.|TRBD1|TRBJ2-6
CASSQDPTGAKLSGANVLTF
TGCGCCAGCAGCCAAGATCCGACAGGGGCCAAACTCTCTGGGGCCAACGTCCTGACTTTC
>TRBV4-2|.|.|TRBJ1-4
CASSQDRGAGLTNEKLFF
TGTGCCAGCAGCCAAGATCGCGGGGCAGGCCTTACTAATGAAAAACTGTTTTTT
>TRBV7-9|.|.|TRBJ2-5
CASSLDGRQKYF
TGTGCCAGCAGCCTTGATGGACGCCAGAAGTACTTC
>TRBV5-1|.|.|TRBJ1-1
CASSLGGSGTEAFF
TGCGCCAGCAGCTTGGGGGGGAGCGGCACTGAAGCTTTCTTT